The clone carrying this T cell receptor (beta chain) was detected many times. No antigen is known for it. CDR3 size: 14 residues. Unmatched junction bases numbered 13, after V lost 9 bases and J lost 5 bases. Per the germline V gene, CDR1 is LNHDA and CDR2 is SQIVND (reference sequence). Patients aged 18 to 65 with hyperthyroidism were newly diagnosed, with duration under 2 months. This entry comes from a study of T cells in Graves' hyperthyroidism and ophthalmopathy. Points from the study as a whole: A model of 13 V-J features distinguished ophthalmopathy from stable hyperthyroidism. The model predicted ophthalmopathy a median approximately seven months before onset.

RNA transcripts served as the template for amplifying TCR beta CDR3 regions. An initial round of RT-PCR targeting the TCR CDR3 relied on the HTBI primer set. TCRdb independently ran MiXCR on the multiplex PCR reads; one entry per CDR3 protein. The profile shows a few hundred thousand distinct CDR3 sequences, 20% to 25% of them singletons. This receptor was obtained from a young man with Graves' hyperthyroidism. Material for sequencing was blood. The chain couples TRBV19 to TRBJ2-7; 7 nucleotides align to TRBD1. The chain's CDR3 is CASEMYFGTDEQYF. The DNA for the CDR3 is TGTGCCAGCGAAATGTACTTCGGGACAGACGAGCAGTACTTC.